Following are 26 T cell receptor beta chains from one sample sequenced in a study of cytomegalovirus exposure and HLA in healthy donors. Primers included in the PCR were 60 Vbeta and 13 Jbeta primers. Here immunoSEQ multiplex PCR was the method, and the copy in TCRdb shows in-frame clones only, minus some. This sample carries under 90,000 clones, approximately 78% of them seen once, and the ten largest clones take roughly 3.5%. Specimen: PBMCs. Every receptor here comes from a man between 40 and 49 years old in good health and CMV-seronegative.

The chain carries TRBV7-9 and TRBJ2-7; 11 bases line up with TRBD2. The CDR3 has 16 residues. Germline values: CDR1 SEHNR, CDR2 FQNEAQ (reference sequence). The J segment lost 3 bases and the V segment lost 4 bases, leaving 8 bases of the junction unmatched. Here the CDR3 reads CASSWAGTSGDYEQYF. As DNA, the CDR3 is TGTGCCAGCAGCTGGGCCGGGACTAGCGGAGACTACGAGCAGTACTTC. Looking up the rest from reference TRBV7-9 and TRBJ2-7 gives the full variable domain: DTGVSQNPRHKITKRGQNVTFRCDPISEHNRLYWYRQTLGQGPEFLTYFQNEAQLEKSRLLSDRFSAERPKGSFSTLEIQRTEQGDSAMYLCASSWAGTSGDYEQYFGPGTRLTVT.

A note on this clone: The sample holds other DNA sequences that translate to the same CDR3. The J gene is TRBJ1-1, the V gene TRBV7-9, with 7 bases identical to TRBD1. CDR1 is SEHNR and CDR2 is FQNEAQ in the germline V gene (reference sequence). V lost 5 bases and J lost 8; bases outside the gene matches: 2. CDR3 size: 11 residues. CDR3 amino acids: CASSRQGEAFF. CDR3 coding DNA: TGTGCCAGCAGCCGACAGGGAGAAGCTTTCTTT.

The genes are TRBV30 and TRBJ1-4, with no clear D. Trimming cost V 2 bases and J 3 bases, with 16 bases left between them. Per the germline V gene, CDR1 is GTSNPN and CDR2 is SVGIG (reference sequence). The CDR3 has 16 residues. The CDR3 sequence: CAWSPPADSPNEKLFF. The DNA of the CDR3 is TGTGCCTGGAGTCCACCAGCGGACTCTCCTAATGAAAAACTGTTTTTT.

The V and J genes are TRBV10-1 and TRBJ2-1; perhaps TRBD2 as D (5 bases). V lost 6 bases and J lost 8, with 14 bases in between. The CDR3 totals 13 residues. Germline V gene data show CDR1 as WNHNN and CDR2 as SYGVQD (reference sequence). This CDR3 is CASSDPARDEQFF. CDR3 coding DNA: TGCGCCAGCAGCGATCCAGCGCGGGATGAGCAGTTCTTC.

To note about this clone: At one of its ends the junction is not consistent with the germline gene, which may arise from a read error. The rearrangement links TRBV10-3 to TRBJ2-5, with TRBD2 matching over 12 bases. The CDR3 extends over 15 amino acids. Germline V CDR1 and CDR2: ENHRY, SYGVKD. The CDR3 nucleotides read TGTTCCATCAGCGCTAGCGGGGGGGCCCAAGAGACCCAGTACTTC. Amino acid sequence: CSISASGGAQETQYF.

This clone has just a few counts. The V call is TRBV5-6, the J call TRBJ1-6; TRBD1 matches at 10 bases. The CDR3 loop spans 13 amino acids. The junction had 4 bases not matched to a gene; V was cut back by 5 bases and J by 11 bases. CDR1 and CDR2 from the germline V gene are SGHDT and YYEEEE. CDR3 protein: CASSRTGGPPLHF. The DNA for the CDR3 is TGTGCCAGCAGTCGGACAGGGGGGCCACCCCTCCACTTT. Complete variable domain (other parts from reference TRBV5-6 and TRBJ1-6): DAGVTQSPTHLIKTRGQQVTLRCSPKSGHDTVSWYQQALGQGPQFIFQYYEEEERQRGNFPDRFSGHQFPNYSSELNVNALLLGDSALYLCASSRTGGPPLHFGNGTRLTVT.

The chain is built from TRBV5-6 and TRBJ2-5; 7 bases agree with TRBD1. The J call may be in error: the DNA end matches TRBJ2-7 better. Per germline, CDR1 SGHDT and CDR2 YYEEEE. The CDR3 is 15 amino acids. CDR3 region: CASSLRGTDSYEQYF. CDR3 bases: TGTGCCAGCAGCTTGAGGGGGACAGACTCCTACGAGCAGTACTTC.

This clone has a handful of counts. The V call is TRBV5-1, the J call TRBJ1-1; the match to TRBD1 covers 8 bases. V dropped 4 bases and J dropped 3; count of bases not matched to a gene: 5. The germline gives CDR1 SGHRS, CDR2 YFSETQ. The CDR3 sequence is 14 residues long. The CDR3 loop is CASSQQGEYTEAFF. For the CDR3, the DNA is TGCGCCAGCAGCCAACAGGGGGAATACACTGAAGCTTTCTTT.

The chain joins TRBV5-6 to TRBJ1-2, with TRBD1 as a possible D gene (6 bases). The V gene's germline CDR1 is SGHDT and CDR2 YYEEEE. This CDR3 is built from 14 residues. V was clipped by 2 bases and J by 2 bases, with 10 bases between them. CDR3 in DNA: TGTGCCAGCAGCTTAGGGACATTCAACTATGGCTACACCTTC. Translating it yields CASSLGTFNYGYTF.

The V call is TRBV4-2, the J call TRBJ1-4; 9 bases map to TRBD1. Germline V gene lookup returns CDR1 LGHNA and CDR2 YNFKEQ. The CDR3 consists of 14 residues. The J segment lost 8 bases and the V segment lost 6 bases, leaving 7 bases of the junction unmatched. CDR3 in amino acids: CASSPRTGDEKLFF. The CDR3 coding sequence is TGTGCCAGCAGTCCGCGGACAGGGGACGAAAAACTGTTTTTT.

The genes are TRBV5-1 and TRBJ2-6; D is undetermined. The V gene lost 2 bases and the J gene lost 0 bases, with 12 bases spanning the gap. CDR1 is SGHRS, CDR2 YFSETQ, per germline. This CDR3 has 17 residues. CDR3 bases: TGCGCCAGCAGCTTTACGACGACTGCCTCTGGGGCCAACGTCCTGACTTTC. Residues: CASSFTTTASGANVLTF.

V gene TRBV9 combines with J gene TRBJ1-3; perhaps TRBD1 as D (6 bases). CDR1 is SGDLS and CDR2 is YYNGEE in the germline V gene. The CDR3 is made up of 16 amino acids. Trimming removed 4 bases from V and 6 bases from J, with 20 bases in between. CDR3 protein: CASSPAHGTTLNTIYF. The CDR3 bases are TGTGCCAGCAGCCCAGCTCACGGGACAACTTTAAACACCATATATTTT.

The V call is TRBV11-2, the J call TRBJ1-4; TRBD1 matches 9 bases. This CDR3 spans 15 amino acids. V shed 4 bases and J 7 bases; nucleotides not matched to a gene: 7. Germline CDR1 SGHAT, CDR2 FQNNGV. The CDR3 bases are TGTGCCAGCAGCTCTCGGACAGGGGAGGCTGAAAAACTGTTTTTT. It translates to CASSSRTGEAEKLFF.

The V call is TRBV5-4, the J call TRBJ2-7, with 10 bases identical to TRBD1. This CDR3 contains 14 residues. Germline CDR1 is SGHNT and CDR2 is YYREEE (reference sequence). V trimming: 10 bases; J trimming: 2 bases; junction bases outside the gene matches: 9. CDR3 sequence: CALTNGQGAYEQYF. The CDR3 DNA follows: TGTGCCCTTACTAATGGACAGGGGGCCTACGAGCAGTACTTC.

This chain connects TRBV19 to TRBJ2-7; D gene uncertain. Germline lookup yields CDR1 LNHDA and CDR2 SQIVND (reference sequence). V was trimmed by 3 bases and J by 9 bases, leaving 12 bases between them. The CDR3 totals 12 residues. CDR3 region: CASSMTPERQYF. The CDR3 DNA sequence: TGTGCCAGTAGTATGACTCCCGAAAGGCAGTACTTC.

The chain recombines TRBV2 with TRBJ1-2, with D maybe TRBD1 (5 bases). The V gene's germline CDR1 is SNHLY and CDR2 FYNNEI. The CDR3 contains 15 residues. Trimming cost V 5 bases and J 0 bases, with 13 bases left between them. The CDR3 DNA follows: TGTGCCAGCAGTACTACTGGACATTCTAACTATGGCTACACCTTC. It yields the protein CASSTTGHSNYGYTF.

The genes are TRBV18 and TRBJ2-3; 7 nucleotides align to TRBD2. This CDR3 is built from 13 residues. The germline CDR1 and CDR2 sequences are KGHSH and LQKENI. With 8 bases clipped from V and 7 bases from J, the junction kept 9 bases outside the gene matches. This chain's CDR3 is CASRGEARNTQYF. The CDR3 DNA is TGTGCCAGCCGGGGGGAAGCCAGAAATACGCAGTATTTT.

The chain employs TRBV7-2 and TRBJ1-6; D unresolved. Germline V gene lookup returns CDR1 SGHTA and CDR2 FQGNSA. V was trimmed by 5 bases and J by 9 bases, leaving 11 bases between them. The CDR3 length is 13 residues. For the CDR3, the DNA is TGTGCCAGCAGCCTCCAGGAGGGTTCACCCCTCCACTTT. Translation: CASSLQEGSPLHF. The whole variable domain, filled in from reference TRBV7-2 and TRBJ1-6, reads GAGVSQSPSNKVTEKGKDVELRCDPISGHTALYWYRQSLGQGLEFLIYFQGNSAPDKSGLPSDRFSAERTGGSVSTLTIQRTQQEDSAVYLCASSLQEGSPLHFGNGTRLTVT.

V and J are TRBV5-1 and TRBJ2-3, with 8 bases fitting TRBD2. CDR3 length equals 14 residues. The V and J ends lost 5 bases and 2 bases, in that order; junction bases with no gene match: 4. CDR1 is SGHRS, CDR2 YFSETQ, per germline. CDR3 residues: CASSTGGDTDTQYF. CDR3 nucleotides: TGCGCCAGCAGTACGGGGGGGGACACAGATACGCAGTATTTT. Looking up the rest from reference TRBV5-1 and TRBJ2-3 gives the full variable domain: KAGVTQTPRYLIKTRGQQVTLSCSPISGHRSVSWYQQTPGQGLQFLFEYFSETQRNKGNFPGRFSGRQFSNSRSEMNVSTLELGDSALYLCASSTGGDTDTQYFGPGTRLTVL.

The chain uses TRBV6-1 and TRBJ2-6; no clear D. The V gene's germline CDR1 is MNHNS and CDR2 SASEGT. This CDR3 is built from 13 residues. V was shortened by 8 bases and J by 1 base, with 6 bases between the two germline ends. The CDR3 nucleotides read TGTGCCAGCCTATTTTCTGGGGCCAACGTCCTGACTTTC. Its protein product is CASLFSGANVLTF.

This sequence joins TRBV27 and TRBJ1-2; TRBD1 matches at 8 bases. The CDR3 has 14 amino acids. With 5 bases clipped from V and 2 bases from J, the junction kept 4 bases outside the gene matches. Per germline, CDR1 MNHEY and CDR2 SMNVEV (reference sequence). CDR3 protein: CASSRTGRNYGYTF. The CDR3 DNA sequence: TGTGCCAGCAGTAGGACAGGGAGGAACTATGGCTACACCTTC.

V is TRBV5-1 and J is TRBJ2-3; D might be TRBD2 (5 bases). V shed 2 bases and J shed 3 bases, with 10 bases lying between them. The germline V gene has CDR1 SGHRS and CDR2 YFSETQ. This CDR3 has 14 residues. CDR3: CASSFAGKTDTQYF. The DNA of the CDR3 is TGCGCCAGCAGCTTCGCCGGGAAGACAGATACGCAGTATTTT.

The J gene is TRBJ2-3, the V gene TRBV5-1, with 10 bases identical to TRBD2. The CDR3 is 15 amino acids. After removal of 4 bases from V and 5 bases from J, the junction contained 7 bases not matched to a gene. Per the germline V gene, CDR1 is SGHRS and CDR2 is YFSETQ. The CDR3 here is CASSRSGGVGDTQYF. The CDR3 bases are TGCGCCAGCAGCCGGAGCGGGGGGGTCGGAGATACGCAGTATTTT.

V usage is TRBV7-9 and J usage is TRBJ2-7, with D tentatively TRBD1 (6 bases). CDR1 and CDR2 from the germline V gene are SEHNR and FQNEAQ (reference sequence). This CDR3 is built from 12 residues. The germline V and J ends were trimmed by 5 bases and 11 bases, with 16 bases remaining between them. The CDR3: CASSASGAFEYF. Written as DNA, the CDR3 is TGTGCCAGCAGCGCCTCAGGGGCTTTTGAGTACTTC. Together with reference TRBV7-9 and TRBJ2-7, the CDR3 gives the full variable domain: DTGVSQNPRHKITKRGQNVTFRCDPISEHNRLYWYRQTLGQGPEFLTYFQNEAQLEKSRLLSDRFSAERPKGSFSTLEIQRTEQGDSAMYLCASSASGAFEYFGPGTRLTVT.

This chain links TRBV30 with TRBJ2-3; maybe TRBD2 (6 bases). V was trimmed by 1 base and J by 2 bases, leaving 31 bases between them. Germline CDR1 and CDR2: GTSNPN and SVGIG (reference sequence). This CDR3 spans 21 amino acids. The CDR3 bases are TGTGCCTGGAGTGCACCCAGAACCTGGCTAGACCCGAGGACTAACACAGATACGCAGTATTTT. Amino acids: CAWSAPRTWLDPRTNTDTQYF.

In its sample, this clone was seen a few times. This chain joins TRBV6-4 and TRBJ1-2; D not certain. The CDR3 sequence is 13 residues long. The V end was cut by 6 bases, the J end by 1 base, with 9 bases between. Looked up from germline, CDR1 is MRHNA and CDR2 is SNTAGT. CDR3 protein: CASRPHSNYGYTF. CDR3 nucleotide sequence: TGTGCCAGCAGGCCGCACAGTAACTATGGCTACACCTTC.